The 32 T cell receptor beta chains reported below all come from one sample, sequenced in a study of cytomegalovirus exposure and HLA in healthy donors. PCR used 60 Vbeta primers and 13 Jbeta primers. Produced via immunoSEQ multiplex PCR; TCRdb's table is partial and in-frame only. The table lists 130,000 to 150,000 clones, around 85% of them singletons. Specimen: PBMCs. Source of these receptors: a man aged 35 to 55 in good health and CMV-seropositive.

This chain uses TRBV2 with TRBJ1-1; unclear D gene. The V gene's germline CDR1 is SNHLY and CDR2 FYNNEI. The CDR3 has 11 amino acids. V was clipped by 8 bases and J by 7 bases, with 11 bases between them. In DNA form, the CDR3 reads TGTGCCAGCGGTAGAGCCCTTGAAGCTTTCTTT. Protein: CASGRALEAFF.

V is TRBV6-1 and J is TRBJ2-7; D is uncertain. This CDR3 has 13 amino acids. Germline V lookup: CDR1 MNHNS, CDR2 SASEGT. Trimming pared 5 bases from V and 1 base from J, leaving 9 bases between. DNA of the CDR3: TGTGCCAGCAGTCAGCAGGCTTCCTACGAGCAGTACTTC. Its protein is CASSQQASYEQYF.

CDR3 sequence: CASRLDRVGTDTQYF. The CDR3 DNA reads as TGTGCCAGCAGATTGGACAGGGTTGGCACAGATACGCAGTATTTT. The chain has TRBV2 and TRBJ2-3, with TRBD1 matching over 8 bases. The CDR3 sequence is 15 residues long. CDR1 and CDR2 (germline): SNHLY, FYNNEI. V gave up 6 bases and J gave up 1 base; unmatched junction bases: 6.

Comment on this clone: A much bigger clone sits one base away, suggesting this may be a read error. Other nucleotide sequences in the sample specify the same CDR3. The V and J genes are TRBV7-9 and TRBJ2-7; weak D call: TRBD1 (6 bases). The CDR3 totals 13 residues. Trimming stripped 5 bases from V and 3 bases from J, with 11 bases between. The V gene's germline CDR1 is SEHNR and CDR2 FQNEAQ (reference sequence). The CDR3 bases are TGTGCCAGCAGCCCAGGACAGTTCTACGAGCAGTACTTC. The encoded protein is CASSPGQFYEQYF. The complete variable domain, with remaining parts taken from reference TRBV7-9 and TRBJ2-7, reads DTGVSQNPRHKITKRGQNVTFRCDPISEHNRLYWYRQTLGQGPEFLTYFQNEAQLEKSRLLSDRFSAERPKGSFSTLEIQRTEQGDSAMYLCASSPGQFYEQYFGPGTRLTVT.

This sequence joins TRBV7-8 and TRBJ1-3, with D maybe TRBD1 (5 bases). Germline CDR1 is SGHVS and CDR2 is FQNEAQ. V shed 5 bases and J shed 1 base, with 18 bases lying between them. The CDR3 contains 17 residues. CDR3 region: CASSHWGRLDSGNTIYF. The CDR3 DNA sequence: TGTGCCAGCAGCCATTGGGGCAGGCTCGATTCTGGAAACACCATATATTTT.

The V and J genes are TRBV27 and TRBJ1-6, with 7 bases identical to TRBD1. J was trimmed by 9 bases and V by 5 bases; bases with no gene match: 10. The CDR3 loop spans 15 amino acids. Germline CDR1 MNHEY, CDR2 SMNVEV (reference sequence). The CDR3: CASSIHPGGGSPLHF. The CDR3, as DNA: TGTGCCAGCAGTATCCACCCAGGGGGTGGTTCACCCCTCCACTTT.

The chain joins TRBV5-1 to TRBJ1-3; 12 nucleotides agree with TRBD1. After removal of 5 bases from V and 6 bases from J, the junction contained 3 bases not matched to a gene. Germline assignment: CDR1 SGHRS and CDR2 YFSETQ. The CDR3 contains 14 residues. The CDR3 bases are TGCGCCAGCAGACCGGGACAGGGGGCAAACACCATATATTTT. It is translated as CASRPGQGANTIYF.

This clone was observed a handful of times. J is TRBJ2-3 and V is TRBV6-1; 8 bases map to TRBD2. Germline assignment: CDR1 MNHNS and CDR2 SASEGT. The J segment lost 2 bases and the V segment lost 4 bases, leaving 2 bases of the junction unmatched. The CDR3 consists of 14 residues. CDR3 coding DNA: TGTGCCAGCAGTGGGCGGGGGGTCACAGATACGCAGTATTTT. Its translation is CASSGRGVTDTQYF.

The chain has TRBV7-2 and TRBJ2-7, with D possibly TRBD1 on 6 matching bases. Germline V gene sequence: CDR1 SGHTA, CDR2 FQGNSA. This CDR3 has 14 amino acids. V gave up 2 bases and J gave up 1 base, with 9 bases separating them. The CDR3 spells CASSLTTGSYEQYF. CDR3 in DNA: TGTGCCAGCAGCTTAACGACAGGTTCCTACGAGCAGTACTTC.

V and J are TRBV27 and TRBJ1-3, with 9 bases that match TRBD1. Germline trimming cut 4 bases from V and 2 bases from J; bases unmatched to any gene: 3. The CDR3 runs to 15 residues. In germline, CDR1 is MNHEY, CDR2 SMNVEV (reference sequence). CDR3 DNA sequence: TGTGCCAGCAGTTCCGGGACAGGGCCTGGAAACACCATATATTTT. Its protein is CASSSGTGPGNTIYF.

The V and J genes are TRBV7-8 and TRBJ2-7, with D possibly matching TRBD1 (6 bases). The CDR3 totals 13 residues. The germline gives CDR1 SGHVS, CDR2 FQNEAQ. Trimming took off 1 base at V and 4 bases at J, with 8 bases between the two ends. Here the CDR3 DNA reads TGTGCCAGCAGCTTAGATACAGGGTACGAGCAGTACTTC. The encoded protein is CASSLDTGYEQYF. The full variable domain, with the rest looked up from reference TRBV7-8 and TRBJ2-7, is GAGVSQSPRYKVAKRGQDVALRCDPISGHVSLFWYQQALGQGPEFLTYFQNEAQLDKSGLPSDRFFAERPEGSVSTLKIQRTQQEDSAVYLCASSLDTGYEQYFGPGTRLTVT.

The CDR3 bases are TGTGCCAGCAGCCACCTCTCGGGGACCGGGGAGCTGTTTTTT. Translating gives CASSHLSGTGELFF. The chain is built from TRBV4-2 and TRBJ2-2; D is possibly TRBD2 (5 bases). Trimming shortened V by 3 bases and J by 5 bases, and 10 bases separated the two germline ends. Germline V lookup: CDR1 LGHNA, CDR2 YNFKEQ. CDR3 length equals 14 residues.

The CDR3 region has the DNA TGTGCCAGCAGGGTAGCGGGGAACACAGATACGCAGTATTTT. Translated, it gives CASRVAGNTDTQYF. The rearrangement joins TRBV6-1 to TRBJ2-3; TRBD2 aligns across 8 bases. Germline trimming cut 6 bases from V and 2 bases from J; bases unmatched to any gene: 4. CDR1 is MNHNS and CDR2 is SASEGT in the germline V gene. The CDR3 sequence is 14 residues long.

This clone was observed a few times. The rearrangement joins TRBV5-1 to TRBJ2-7, with TRBD2 matching 12 bases. The CDR3 contains 16 residues. Trimming at V came to 4 bases and at J to 2 bases, leaving 7 bases not matched to a gene. Per the germline V gene, CDR1 is SGHRS and CDR2 is YFSETQ. This CDR3 reads CASSNRTSGEPYEQYF. CDR3 DNA sequence: TGCGCCAGCAGCAACCGGACTAGCGGGGAACCCTACGAGCAGTACTTC. Supplemented by reference TRBV5-1 and TRBJ2-7, the full variable domain reads KAGVTQTPRYLIKTRGQQVTLSCSPISGHRSVSWYQQTPGQGLQFLFEYFSETQRNKGNFPGRFSGRQFSNSRSEMNVSTLELGDSALYLCASSNRTSGEPYEQYFGPGTRLTVT.

This clone occurred once. This chain connects TRBV19 to TRBJ2-7, with 7 bases fitting TRBD1. Germline values: CDR1 LNHDA, CDR2 SQIVND (reference sequence). This CDR3 is 13 amino acids long. After removal of 6 bases from V and 4 bases from J, the junction contained 6 bases not matched to a gene. CDR3 protein: CASSLTGVYEQYF. DNA for the CDR3: TGTGCCAGTAGCCTTACAGGGGTGTACGAGCAGTACTTC.

The chain combines TRBV5-5 with TRBJ1-2, with D uncertain. The V and J ends lost 4 bases and 3 bases respectively, with 16 bases between them. The CDR3 runs to 15 residues. Germline-derived CDR1 and CDR2 are SGHKS and YYEKEE (reference sequence). As DNA, the CDR3 is TGTGCCAGCAGCCCCCCCCAGGCATTCGACTATGGCTACACCTTC. This gives the protein CASSPPQAFDYGYTF.

The chain couples TRBV7-9 to TRBJ2-7; 7 bases agree with TRBD1. The CDR3 covers 15 residues. Germline CDR1 SEHNR, CDR2 FQNEAQ (reference sequence). Trimming cost V 0 bases and J 2 bases; bases outside gene matches: 4. The CDR3 spells CASSLARQGAYEQYF. The CDR3 nucleotides are TGTGCCAGCAGCTTAGCTCGTCAGGGGGCCTACGAGCAGTACTTC.

The chain carries TRBV30 and TRBJ2-7; possibly TRBD1 for D (6 bases). The CDR3 is 13 amino acids. CDR1 is GTSNPN, CDR2 SVGIG, per germline (reference sequence). Trimming took 7 bases from V and 3 from J, leaving 16 bases between them. CDR3 loop: CAYQGSNVYEQYF. The DNA of the CDR3 is TGTGCCTATCAGGGGAGTAATGTCTACGAGCAGTACTTC.

The rearrangement joins TRBV6-5 to TRBJ1-5; 7 bases match TRBD1. The germline CDR1 and CDR2 sequences are MNHEY and SVGAGI. This CDR3 spans 13 amino acids. The junction had 1 base not matched to a gene; V was cut back by 4 bases and J by 4 bases. The DNA of the CDR3 is TGTGCCAGCAGTTTACAGGGGAATCAGCCCCAGCATTTT. Translated, it gives CASSLQGNQPQHF.

The V gene is TRBV5-1, the J gene TRBJ2-3; D may be TRBD2 (5 bases). V lost 4 bases and J 4 bases, leaving 16 bases between the germline ends. Germline V CDR1 and CDR2: SGHRS, YFSETQ. The CDR3 runs to 15 residues. As DNA, the CDR3 is TGCGCCAGCAGCACTACTAGGAACCGACCAGATACGCAGTATTTT. It is translated as CASSTTRNRPDTQYF.

Here the CDR3 DNA reads TGCGCCAGCAGCTTGTACGGCTACAATGAGCAGTTCTTC. Protein product: CASSLYGYNEQFF. The chain carries TRBV5-1 and TRBJ2-1; D is unresolved. The V end lost 1 base, the J end lost 3 bases, and 5 bases lay between the germline ends. The V gene's germline CDR1 is SGHRS and CDR2 YFSETQ. The CDR3 loop spans 13 amino acids.

This clone was counted only a few times. The chain recombines TRBV19 with TRBJ1-5; D not certain. This CDR3 is built from 13 residues. Germline CDR1 and CDR2: LNHDA and SQIVND (reference sequence). V lost 4 bases, J lost 5 bases, and 9 bases lay in between. The DNA of the CDR3 is TGTGCCAGTAGTAGTAACTATGATCAGCCCCAGCATTTT. Residues: CASSSNYDQPQHF.

This sequence joins TRBV7-8 and TRBJ1-4; D remains ambiguous. Germline V CDR1 and CDR2: SGHVS, FQNEAQ. This CDR3 region has 16 residues. Trimming took 6 bases from V and 0 from J, leaving 14 bases between them. CDR3 protein: CASSSGVGPTNEKLFF. DNA for the CDR3: TGTGCCAGCAGTTCCGGGGTTGGGCCAACTAATGAAAAACTGTTTTTT.

The table lists this clone with a few counts. An end of the junction does not agree with germline; a read error may underlie this. V and J are TRBV5-4 and TRBJ1-1, with 8 positions matching TRBD1. Looked up from germline, CDR1 is SGHNT and CDR2 is YYREEE (reference sequence). The CDR3 covers 11 residues. CDR3 DNA sequence: TGTGCCAGCAGCTCGACCTTGGACAGGGTCTTT. It codes for CASSSTLDRVF.

The chain couples TRBV9 to TRBJ2-7, with D maybe TRBD1 (6 bases). CDR3 length: 14 residues. Trimming removed 0 bases from V and 2 bases from J, with 9 bases in between. From germline, CDR1 is SGDLS and CDR2 YYNGEE. Here the CDR3 DNA reads TGTGCCAGCAGCGTAGGTGGACAGCCCTACGAGCAGTACTTC. Protein: CASSVGGQPYEQYF.

This clone was counted only a few times. The J gene is TRBJ2-1, the V gene TRBV6-4; D perhaps matches TRBD1 (6 bases). CDR3 length: 14 amino acids. V was pared by 5 bases and J by 5 bases, with 13 bases between. In germline, CDR1 is MRHNA, CDR2 SNTAGT. The CDR3 here is CASSYLGGNNEQFF. The CDR3 DNA reads as TGTGCCAGCAGTTACTTAGGGGGAAACAATGAGCAGTTCTTC.

The rearrangement links TRBV30 to TRBJ1-2; D is perhaps TRBD1 (5 bases). Germline loops: CDR1 GTSNPN, CDR2 SVGIG (reference sequence). V gave up 2 bases and J gave up 2 bases, with 18 bases separating them. The CDR3 is 16 residues long. The CDR3 sequence: CAWSLGMVAGNYGYTF. The DNA of the CDR3 is TGTGCCTGGAGTTTGGGTATGGTGGCAGGGAACTATGGCTACACCTTC.

The chain is built from TRBV5-1 and TRBJ1-1; 7 bases are a match to TRBD1. The germline V gene encodes CDR1 SGHRS and CDR2 YFSETQ. This CDR3 comprises 13 residues. The V segment lost 3 bases and the J segment 7 bases; nucleotides outside the gene matches: 6. The CDR3 spells CASSSYRGDEAFF. The CDR3 coding sequence is TGCGCCAGCAGCTCGTACAGGGGAGATGAAGCTTTCTTT.

The chain has TRBV7-9 and TRBJ1-3; 7 nucleotides agree with TRBD1. Germline V gene sequence: CDR1 SEHNR, CDR2 FQNEAQ (reference sequence). The junction had 12 bases not matched to a gene; V was cut back by 3 bases and J by 7 bases. The CDR3 is 16 residues long. The CDR3 DNA sequence: TGTGCCAGCAGCTTCCTGGACATTATGACAGGGAACACCATATATTTT. This translates into CASSFLDIMTGNTIYF. The full variable domain, completed using reference TRBV7-9 and TRBJ1-3, is DTGVSQNPRHKITKRGQNVTFRCDPISEHNRLYWYRQTLGQGPEFLTYFQNEAQLEKSRLLSDRFSAERPKGSFSTLEIQRTEQGDSAMYLCASSFLDIMTGNTIYFGEGSWLTVV.

The rearrangement uses TRBV5-1 and TRBJ2-5; 8 bases are shared with TRBD1. The CDR3 totals 14 residues. The V gene end was trimmed by 4 bases and the J gene end by 2 bases; junction bases not matched to a gene: 4. The germline gives CDR1 SGHRS, CDR2 YFSETQ. The CDR3 DNA follows: TGCGCCAGCAGCCAGACAGGGGCACAAGAGACCCAGTACTTC. Protein sequence: CASSQTGAQETQYF.

The CDR3 DNA reads as TGTGCCAGCGGGACGGGACAGGGGAACTATGGCTACACCTTC. Its protein is CASGTGQGNYGYTF. This chain joins TRBV2 and TRBJ1-2; the match to TRBD1 covers 10 bases. This CDR3 has 14 residues. Germline loops: CDR1 SNHLY, CDR2 FYNNEI. J gave up 2 bases and V 8 bases, and 5 bases lay outside the gene matches. The full variable domain, rest sourced from reference TRBV2 and TRBJ1-2, is EPEVTQTPSHQVTQMGQEVILRCVPISNHLYFYWYRQILGQKVEFLVSFYNNEISEKSEIFDDQFSVERPDGSNFTLKIRSTKLEDSAMYFCASGTGQGNYGYTFGSGTRLTVV.

V usage is TRBV7-9 and J usage is TRBJ2-3; D might be TRBD2 (7 bases). The germline gives CDR1 SEHNR, CDR2 FQNEAQ (reference sequence). Trimming took 7 bases from V and 5 from J, leaving 25 bases between them. This CDR3 has 17 residues. The CDR3 sequence: CASTGGGAGDPRDTQYF. CDR3 DNA sequence: TGTGCCAGCACTGGAGGGGGGGCGGGGGACCCCAGAGATACGCAGTATTTT.